Presented here are 31 T cell receptor beta chains from one specimen sequenced in a study of control samples from healthy donors and cancer patients. TCRdb's table, derived via immunoSEQ multiplex PCR, lists solely in-frame clones and lacks some. The sample consists of fewer than 200,000 clones, just under 95% of them appearing once. Sample: blood. The receptors stem from a woman aged 60-75 years in good health.

For the CDR3, the DNA is TGCAGTGCCGGTCCCAGTAGAGGCTACACCTTC. This codes for CSAGPSRGYTF. V is TRBV20-1 and J is TRBJ1-2; D is undetermined. Germline V gene sequence: CDR1 DFQATT, CDR2 SNEGSKA (reference sequence). This CDR3 spans 11 amino acids. V was pared by 6 bases and J by 8 bases, with 13 bases between.

This chain connects TRBV4-2 to TRBJ1-2, with D maybe TRBD1 (5 bases). CDR3 length: 14 residues. V shed 0 bases and J shed 7 bases, with 12 bases lying between them. Germline CDR1 and CDR2: LGHNA and YNFKEQ. CDR3 DNA: TGTGCCAGCAGCCAAGATCGCCAGGGCGGTGGCTACACCTTC. As protein: CASSQDRQGGGYTF.

The chain links TRBV5-8 to TRBJ2-3; D remains ambiguous. CDR1 SGHTS and CDR2 YDEGEE come from the germline V gene. V lost 9 bases and J 3 bases, leaving 17 bases between the germline ends. The CDR3 runs 14 residues. The CDR3 reads CATFAPTWTDTQYF. The CDR3 DNA reads TGTGCCACCTTCGCTCCCACTTGGACAGATACGCAGTATTTT.

V usage is TRBV6-1 and J usage is TRBJ2-7; 9 positions match TRBD2. Trimming took 1 base from V and 2 from J; bases not matched to a gene: 9. The CDR3 has 17 residues. CDR1 is MNHNS, CDR2 SASEGT, per germline. The CDR3 nucleotides are TGTGCCAGCAGTGAAGTTGCGGGGGGGCTCGGAGCCTACGAGCAGTACTTC. Translating gives CASSEVAGGLGAYEQYF.

This chain links TRBV6-5 with TRBJ1-1, with D possibly being TRBD1 (5 bases). This CDR3 spans 14 amino acids. Trimming left V 2 bases short and J 1 base short, with 8 bases between. The germline CDR1 and CDR2 sequences are MNHEY and SVGAGI. The CDR3 region is CASSYRDGNTEAFF. CDR3 sequence (DNA): TGTGCCAGCAGTTACCGGGACGGGAACACTGAAGCTTTCTTT.

This clone was observed a handful of times. The same CDR3 also results from other DNA sequences found in this sample. The genes are TRBV3-1 (or the pseudogene TRBV3-2) and TRBJ1-5; D gene uncertain. Germline-derived CDR1 and CDR2 are LGHDT and YNNKEL (reference sequence). This CDR3 region has 15 residues. V was clipped by 1 base and J by 0 bases, with 7 bases between them. In nucleotides, the CDR3 is TGTGCCAGCAGCCAAGGGACGGATAGCAATCAGCCCCAGCATTTT. It codes for CASSQGTDSNQPQHF.

V usage is TRBV27 and J usage is TRBJ1-1; TRBD1 matches 7 bases. Germline values: CDR1 MNHEY, CDR2 SMNVEV (reference sequence). CDR3 length equals 16 residues. Trimming at V came to 6 bases and at J to 0 bases, leaving 10 bases not matched to a gene. The CDR3 DNA is TGTGCCAGCAGCTCACGACCGGGACAGATGAACACTGAAGCTTTCTTT. Translated: CASSSRPGQMNTEAFF.

The chain recombines TRBV19 with TRBJ1-1, with D perhaps matching TRBD1 (5 bases). V dropped 6 bases and J dropped 4 bases, with 12 bases sitting between them. In germline, CDR1 is LNHDA, CDR2 SQIVND (reference sequence). This CDR3 contains 13 residues. The CDR3 DNA is TGTGCCAGTAGGCCGGGACGGCCCACTGAAGCTTTCTTT. It is translated as CASRPGRPTEAFF.

The V call is TRBV7-2, the J call TRBJ2-3, with no clear D. The V gene's germline CDR1 is SGHTA and CDR2 FQGNSA. Trimming left V 3 bases short and J 3 bases short, with 4 bases between. There are 12 residues in the CDR3. CDR3 loop: CASSFLTDTQYF. The CDR3 bases are TGTGCCAGCAGCTTCCTTACAGATACGCAGTATTTT.

The CDR3 spells CASRTRGLGEKLFF. CDR3 DNA: TGTGCCAGCAGGACCAGGGGGCTTGGTGAAAAACTGTTTTTT. The chain has TRBV5-6 and TRBJ1-4, with TRBD1 matching over 8 bases. V lost 5 bases, J lost 7 bases, and 7 bases stayed unmatched. The CDR3 has 14 amino acids. Germline V gene sequence: CDR1 SGHDT, CDR2 YYEEEE.

This chain links TRBV4-1 with TRBJ1-2; 8 positions match TRBD1. The CDR3 has 15 amino acids. Unmatched junction bases numbered 8, after V lost 3 bases and J lost 5 bases. CDR1 MGHRA and CDR2 YSYEKL come from the germline V gene. The DNA of the CDR3 is TGCGCCAGCAGCCAGATGACAGGGGTTGGGTATGGCTACACCTTC. This translates into CASSQMTGVGYGYTF.

Worth noting for this clone: The sample contains more than one DNA sequence encoding this CDR3. This chain links TRBV12-3 or TRBV12-4 with TRBJ1-1, with D possibly being TRBD1 (5 bases). V was trimmed by 3 bases and J by 1 base, leaving 6 bases between them. The CDR3 length is 13 residues. CDR3 bases: TGTGCCAGCAGTTTCACAGGGAACACTGAAGCTTTCTTT. This encodes CASSFTGNTEAFF.

The V gene is TRBV4-3, the J gene TRBJ2-5; D may be TRBD2 (5 bases). Germline values: CDR1 LGHNA, CDR2 YSLEER. The CDR3 sequence is 15 residues long. Trimming pared 2 bases from V and 5 bases from J, leaving 15 bases between. This chain's CDR3 is CASSQNGLRRETQYF. The DNA for the CDR3 is TGCGCCAGCAGCCAAAATGGTTTAAGGAGGGAGACCCAGTACTTC.

The gene calls are TRBV18 and TRBJ2-5; 8 bases line up with TRBD2. CDR3 length: 16 residues. V trimming: 0 bases; J trimming: 4 bases; junction bases outside the gene matches: 7. Looked up from germline, CDR1 is KGHSH and CDR2 is LQKENI. CDR3 loop: CASSPPPGGPRETQYF. The CDR3 DNA reads as TGTGCCAGCTCACCACCTCCGGGGGGGCCGCGAGAGACCCAGTACTTC.

This clone appeared once. V usage is TRBV6-5 and J usage is TRBJ1-1, with 10 bases that match TRBD1. The CDR3 spans 14 residues. Trimming at V came to 6 bases and at J to 5 bases, leaving 6 bases not matched to a gene. The germline V gene encodes CDR1 MNHEY and CDR2 SVGAGI. Here the CDR3 DNA reads TGTGCCAGCAGCCCAGGACAGGGGGGGACTGAAGCTTTCTTT. Amino acids: CASSPGQGGTEAFF.

The V and J genes are TRBV18 and TRBJ1-5, with a possible D match to TRBD1 (6 bases). V lost 4 bases and J 6 bases, leaving 16 bases between the germline ends. Per germline, CDR1 KGHSH and CDR2 LQKENI. The CDR3 runs 15 residues. CDR3: CASSLVGGGSQPQHF. In DNA form, the CDR3 reads TGTGCCAGCTCACTGGTTGGTGGGGGCTCTCAGCCCCAGCATTTT. Based on the CDR3 plus reference TRBV18 and TRBJ1-5, the full variable domain is NAGVMQNPRHLVRRRGQEARLRCSPMKGHSHVYWYRQLPEEGLKFMVYLQKENIIDESGMPKERFSAEFPKEGPSILRIQQVVRGDSAAYFCASSLVGGGSQPQHFGDGTRLSIL.

This chain uses TRBV2 with TRBJ1-5; perhaps TRBD1 as D (5 bases). The CDR3 spans 15 residues. CDR1 is SNHLY and CDR2 is FYNNEI in the germline V gene. The V and J ends lost 8 bases and 4 bases respectively, with 18 bases between them. CDR3 in DNA: TGTGCCAGCGCCGCAGGACAACGGGGAAATCAGCCCCAGCATTTT. Translation: CASAAGQRGNQPQHF.

The gene calls are TRBV14 and TRBJ2-7; D not resolved. Looked up from germline, CDR1 is SGHDN and CDR2 is FVKESK. The CDR3 is 18 residues long. V lost 4 bases and J lost 4, with 26 bases in between. The CDR3 here is CASSPPGSAGSNLYEQYF. The DNA of the CDR3 is TGTGCCAGCAGCCCTCCGGGTTCTGCCGGTAGCAATCTGTACGAGCAGTACTTC.

The rearrangement links TRBV5-4 to TRBJ1-3; D unclear. Germline values: CDR1 SGHNT, CDR2 YYREEE (reference sequence). V lost 0 bases and J 0 bases, leaving 10 bases between the germline ends. The CDR3 is 16 residues long. Here the CDR3 reads CASSLGRPSSGNTIYF. Here the CDR3 DNA reads TGTGCCAGCAGCTTGGGAAGGCCGAGCTCTGGAAACACCATATATTTT.

The chain combines TRBV7-2 with TRBJ2-1; 12 bases are a match to TRBD2. CDR3 length: 13 residues. Germline lookup yields CDR1 SGHTA and CDR2 FQGNSA. V lost 7 bases and J lost 7; bases outside the gene matches: 2. This chain's CDR3 is CASKLAGGNEQFF. CDR3 nucleotides: TGTGCCAGCAAACTAGCGGGGGGAAATGAGCAGTTCTTC.

The J gene is TRBJ2-5, the V gene TRBV7-9; 13 bases fit TRBD2. Trimming removed 1 base from V and 4 bases from J; junction bases left unmatched: 3. The CDR3 contains 16 residues. The germline CDR1 and CDR2 sequences are SEHNR and FQNEAQ (reference sequence). The CDR3 sequence is CASSLGTSGGTETQYF. CDR3 in DNA: TGTGCCAGCAGCTTAGGGACTAGCGGGGGAACAGAGACCCAGTACTTC.

This chain uses TRBV6-5 with TRBJ1-1; a weak D match, TRBD1 (6 bases). This CDR3 is 13 amino acids long. V lost 6 bases and J 4 bases, leaving 12 bases between the germline ends. Per germline, CDR1 MNHEY and CDR2 SVGAGI. The CDR3 DNA reads as TGTGCCAGCAGAATAGTACAGGGCACTGAAGCTTTCTTT. This codes for CASRIVQGTEAFF.

CDR3 nucleotide sequence: TGTGCCAGCAGCCCTGGCCCGACAGGGGCCACCTACGAGCAGTACTTC. As protein: CASSPGPTGATYEQYF. The chain couples TRBV5-4 to TRBJ2-7; 8 nucleotides match TRBD1. Germline V gene data show CDR1 as SGHNT and CDR2 as YYREEE (reference sequence). J lost 2 bases, V lost 4 bases, and 11 bases had no gene match. This CDR3 contains 16 residues.

This sequence joins TRBV28 and TRBJ2-5; D might be TRBD2 (5 bases). V shed 3 bases and J shed 7 bases, with 6 bases lying between them. This CDR3 has 11 residues. CDR1 MDHEN and CDR2 SYDVKM come from the germline V gene. The CDR3 is CASSFRGTQYF. In DNA form, the CDR3 reads TGTGCCAGCAGTTTCCGGGGGACCCAGTACTTC.

This chain joins TRBV19 and TRBJ1-4; D might be TRBD1 (6 bases). The CDR3 extends over 15 amino acids. Germline lookup yields CDR1 LNHDA and CDR2 SQIVND (reference sequence). V was clipped by 7 bases and J by 5 bases, with 17 bases between them. The CDR3 sequence is CASTSWGGPNEKLFF. The CDR3 coding sequence is TGTGCCAGTACTTCCTGGGGGGGGCCCAATGAAAAACTGTTTTTT. Together with reference TRBV19 and TRBJ1-4, the CDR3 gives the full variable domain: DGGITQSPKYLFRKEGQNVTLSCEQNLNHDAMYWYRQDPGQGLRLIYYSQIVNDFQKGDIAEGYSVSREKKESFPLTVTSAQKNPTAFYLCASTSWGGPNEKLFFGSGTQLSVL.

This rearrangement joins TRBV19 to TRBJ1-1; tentative D call: TRBD1 (6 bases). This CDR3 is built from 13 residues. V was clipped by 10 bases and J by 0 bases, with 12 bases between them. Germline CDR1 reads LNHDA; CDR2 reads SQIVND (reference sequence). This CDR3 reads CATGTNVNTEAFF. CDR3 sequence (DNA): TGTGCCACTGGGACAAATGTGAACACTGAAGCTTTCTTT.

The chain has TRBV6-1 and TRBJ2-5; D tentatively fits TRBD1 or TRBD2 (5 bases each). CDR1 and CDR2 (germline): MNHNS, SASEGT. The V end was cut by 2 bases, the J end by 2 bases, with 18 bases between. CDR3 length: 17 residues. The CDR3 loop is CASSEPRYPRGQETQYF. Here the CDR3 DNA reads TGTGCCAGCAGTGAACCGCGATATCCGAGGGGACAAGAGACCCAGTACTTC.

The chain links TRBV9 to TRBJ2-1, with a tentative D call TRBD2 (6 bases). V lost 1 base and J lost 9, with 20 bases in between. CDR3 length equals 16 residues. Germline V lookup: CDR1 SGDLS, CDR2 YYNGEE. This CDR3 is CASSVPPGAGMGEQFF. CDR3 coding DNA: TGTGCCAGCAGCGTACCCCCCGGAGCGGGTATGGGTGAGCAGTTCTTC. Full variable domain (rest looked up from reference TRBV9 and TRBJ2-1): DSGVTQTPKHLITATGQRVTLRCSPRSGDLSVYWYQQSLDQGLQFLIQYYNGEERAKGNILERFSAQQFPDLHSELNLSSLELGDSALYFCASSVPPGAGMGEQFFGPGTRLTVL.

V gene TRBV9 combines with J gene TRBJ2-5; no clear D gene. This CDR3 has 15 residues. Germline V gene sequence: CDR1 SGDLS, CDR2 YYNGEE. V lost 4 bases and J lost 3, with 16 bases in between. The CDR3, as DNA: TGTGCCAGCAGCCGGACCTCTAATGCCGAAGAGACCCAGTACTTC. Translated, it gives CASSRTSNAEETQYF.

V is TRBV6-2 or TRBV6-3 and J is TRBJ2-3; 8 bases agree with TRBD1. Germline lookup yields CDR1 MNHEY and CDR2 SVGEGT. This CDR3 has 18 residues. The J segment lost 4 bases and the V segment lost 2 bases, leaving 14 bases of the junction unmatched. DNA of the CDR3: TGTGCCAGCAGTTACCCGGTACACTCCGGACAGGGTCCAGATACGCAGTATTTT. This translates into CASSYPVHSGQGPDTQYF.

This clone was detected only a few times. This sample includes further DNA sequences coding for the same CDR3. The chain links TRBV6-5 to TRBJ1-3; a possible D gene is TRBD1 (5 bases). The V end was cut by 0 bases, the J end by 0 bases, with 9 bases between. The CDR3 consists of 16 residues. CDR1 and CDR2 from the germline V gene are MNHEY and SVGAGI. CDR3 coding DNA: TGTGCCAGCAGTTACTCCCCAGGGAGCTCTGGAAACACCATATATTTT. It yields the protein CASSYSPGSSGNTIYF.